One sample yielded the 29 T cell receptor beta chains listed below, sequenced in a study of early T cells in non-severe SARS-CoV-2 infection. In TCRdb, the 5' RACE reads were re-called with MiXCR into one record per CDR3 protein. The sample records about 77,000 distinct CDR3 sequences, roughly 12% being singletons. This sample comprised whole blood, obtained at baseline. The receptors stem from an adult who was a healthcare worker with PCR-confirmed SARS-CoV-2 infection or an uninfected control (not recorded which). The donor label of this sample is uncertain.

The V and J genes are TRBV7-3 and TRBJ2-7; 11 nucleotides agree with TRBD2. This CDR3 is 14 amino acids long. V lost 11 bases and J lost 0; bases outside the gene matches: 6. Germline-derived CDR1 and CDR2 are SGHTA and FQGTGA. CDR3 sequence: CAGSGLAVSYEQYF. For the CDR3, the DNA is TGTGCCGGATCGGGACTAGCGGTCTCCTACGAGCAGTACTTC.

This clonotype was observed at least ten times. The rearrangement joins TRBV5-6 to TRBJ2-2; the D is unclear. The germline CDR1 and CDR2 sequences are SGHDT and YYEEEE. This CDR3 comprises 14 residues. Trimming took 1 base from V and 3 from J, leaving 7 bases between them. The CDR3 region is CASSLLEHTGELFF. CDR3 coding DNA: TGTGCCAGCAGCTTGTTAGAACACACCGGGGAGCTGTTTTTT. The whole variable domain, filled in from reference TRBV5-6 and TRBJ2-2, reads DAGVTQSPTHLIKTRGQQVTLRCSPKSGHDTVSWYQQALGQGPQFIFQYYEEEERQRGNFPDRFSGHQFPNYSSELNVNALLLGDSALYLCASSLLEHTGELFFGEGSRLTVL.

The V and J genes are TRBV29-1 and TRBJ2-4, with D perhaps matching TRBD1 or TRBD2 (5 bases each). The V gene's germline CDR1 is SQVTM and CDR2 ANQGSEA. This CDR3 has 12 amino acids. The V gene lost 3 bases and the J gene lost 7 bases, with 10 bases spanning the gap. The CDR3 reads CSVDGAGNIQYF. The CDR3 DNA reads TGCAGCGTTGACGGGGCAGGGAACATTCAGTACTTC.

This clonotype occurred a few times. The genes are TRBV5-1 and TRBJ2-7; 7 nucleotides agree with TRBD1. The CDR3 runs 15 residues. The V gene end was trimmed by 3 bases and the J gene end by 6 bases; junction bases not matched to a gene: 12. The germline V gene encodes CDR1 SGHRS and CDR2 YFSETQ. CDR3 residues: CASSSRQGRKTEQYF. DNA for the CDR3: TGCGCCAGCAGCTCTCGACAGGGTAGAAAGACCGAGCAGTACTTC.

This clonotype showed up just a few times. V gene TRBV7-6 combines with J gene TRBJ1-6; D gene unclear. From germline, CDR1 is SGHVS and CDR2 FNYEAQ. V shed 2 bases and J shed 2 bases, with 19 bases lying between them. This CDR3 contains 19 residues. The CDR3 DNA is TGTGCCAGCAGCTTACTCCCGAATGGTCAGGAGCCCTATAATTCACCCCTCCACTTT. It is translated as CASSLLPNGQEPYNSPLHF.

The rearrangement joins TRBV30 to TRBJ1-2; D possibly corresponds to TRBD1 (6 bases). This CDR3 region has 13 residues. The germline V gene encodes CDR1 GTSNPN and CDR2 SVGIG (reference sequence). Trimming shortened V by 3 bases and J by 8 bases, and 16 bases separated the two germline ends. CDR3 sequence reads: CAWRIQGKEGYTF. Written as DNA, the CDR3 is TGTGCCTGGAGAATACAGGGAAAGGAAGGCTACACCTTC.

This clonotype came up a few times. The chain employs TRBV15 and TRBJ1-4, with D perhaps TRBD1 (6 bases). The CDR3 has 15 amino acids. Trimming took 0 bases from V and 5 from J, leaving 10 bases between them. In germline, CDR1 is LNHNV, CDR2 YYDKDF (reference sequence). The CDR3 is CATSRDGGGNEKLFF. CDR3 DNA: TGTGCCACCAGCAGAGATGGAGGGGGAAATGAAAAACTGTTTTTT.

The gene calls are TRBV27 and TRBJ1-2, with a tentative D call TRBD1 (5 bases). This CDR3 is 13 amino acids long. V was clipped by 3 bases and J by 5 bases, with 10 bases between them. The germline V gene has CDR1 MNHEY and CDR2 SMNVEV (reference sequence). The CDR3 here is CASSLGERYGYTF. The CDR3 nucleotides are TGTGCCAGCAGTTTGGGGGAGAGATATGGCTACACCTTC.

The table lists this clonotype with many counts. The chain has TRBV21-1 and TRBJ1-1. TRBV21-1 is deemed a pseudogene. This CDR3 region has 15 residues. CDR3 protein: CASSKAQWRVAEAFF. The CDR3 nucleotides are TGTGCCAGCAGCAAAGCGCAATGGAGGGTGGCTGAAGCTTTCTTT.

The chain has TRBV30 and TRBJ1-4, with D maybe TRBD1 (5 bases). Trimming stripped 0 bases from V and 5 bases from J, with 13 bases between. There are 15 residues in the CDR3. Germline CDR1 and CDR2: GTSNPN and SVGIG (reference sequence). The CDR3 reads CAWSVFQGLNEKLFF. The CDR3 DNA reads TGTGCCTGGAGTGTTTTCCAGGGTCTAAATGAAAAACTGTTTTTT.

This clonotype has more than one count but fewer than ten. The chain couples TRBV7-2 to TRBJ2-1, with D perhaps matching TRBD1 (6 bases). Germline lookup yields CDR1 SGHTA and CDR2 FQGNSA. Trimming left V 5 bases short and J 4 bases short, with 15 bases between. The CDR3 has 15 amino acids. The CDR3 loop reads CASSPARGRYNEQFF. The CDR3 DNA is TGTGCCAGCAGCCCTGCCAGGGGTCGATACAATGAGCAGTTCTTC.

This clonotype was detected many times. The chain employs TRBV7-9 and TRBJ2-3; D is possibly TRBD2 (5 bases). V shed 6 bases and J shed 2 bases, with 15 bases lying between them. This CDR3 spans 15 amino acids. Germline-derived CDR1 and CDR2 are SEHNR and FQNEAQ (reference sequence). The CDR3 loop reads CASSQRAEHTDTQYF. In nucleotides, the CDR3 is TGTGCCAGCAGTCAACGAGCGGAACACACAGATACGCAGTATTTT.

Only a few counts were recorded for this clonotype. This rearrangement joins TRBV20-1 to TRBJ2-7; possibly TRBD2 for D (5 bases). This CDR3 region has 12 residues. Germline V CDR1 and CDR2: DFQATT, SNEGSKA (reference sequence). V shed 5 bases and J shed 6 bases, with 14 bases lying between them. The CDR3: CSAFLGSSEQYF. The CDR3 DNA is TGCAGTGCTTTCCTAGGGAGCTCCGAGCAGTACTTC.

This chain connects TRBV6-5 to TRBJ1-1, with D possibly TRBD1 on 5 matching bases. The V gene lost 2 bases and the J gene lost 0 bases, with 7 bases spanning the gap. The CDR3 has 14 amino acids. Germline-derived CDR1 and CDR2 are MNHEY and SVGAGI. The CDR3 spells CASSYTGMNTEAFF. The CDR3, as DNA: TGTGCCAGCAGTTACACAGGAATGAACACTGAAGCTTTCTTT.

This clonotype was detected many times. This chain uses TRBV5-1 with TRBJ1-1; D gene uncertain. The V gene lost 7 bases and the J gene lost 1 base, with 14 bases spanning the gap. CDR1 and CDR2 (germline): SGHRS, YFSETQ. This CDR3 has 14 amino acids. CDR3 protein: CASQEEGSNTEAFF. DNA for the CDR3: TGCGCCAGCCAGGAGGAGGGCTCGAACACTGAAGCTTTCTTT.

The chain is built from TRBV2 and TRBJ2-7; TRBD1 agrees at 10 bases. Per the germline V gene, CDR1 is SNHLY and CDR2 is FYNNEI. The CDR3 spans 14 residues. V trimming: 4 bases; J trimming: 6 bases; junction bases outside the gene matches: 6. CDR3 amino acids: CASSVGTGEGEQYF. In DNA form, the CDR3 reads TGTGCCAGCAGTGTCGGGACAGGGGAGGGCGAGCAGTACTTC.

The rearrangement links TRBV16 to TRBJ1-2; D is possibly TRBD1 (5 bases). V was cut by 1 base and J by 1 base, with 10 bases left in between. In germline, CDR1 is KGHSY, CDR2 FQNENV. CDR3 length: 15 residues. CDR3 in DNA: TGTGCCAGCAGCCAATTAGAGGGGATTAACTATGGCTACACCTTC. Amino acid sequence: CASSQLEGINYGYTF. The complete variable domain, with remaining parts taken from reference TRBV16 and TRBJ1-2, reads GEEVAQTPKHLVRGEGQKAKLYCAPIKGHSYVFWYQQVLKNEFKFLISFQNENVFDETGMPKERFSAKCLPNSPCSLEIQATKLEDSAVYFCASSQLEGINYGYTFGSGTRLTVV.

This chain joins TRBV12-3 or TRBV12-4 and TRBJ1-2; D remains unclear. This CDR3 spans 13 amino acids. Trimming left V 6 bases short and J 7 bases short, with 15 bases between. As DNA, the CDR3 is TGTGCCAGCAGCCCTACCGGACGGGCTGGCTACACCTTC. It codes for CASSPTGRAGYTF.

This clonotype was observed a handful of times. This sequence joins TRBV20-1 and TRBJ2-1; D gene ambiguous. The V end lost 5 bases, the J end lost 5 bases, and 19 bases lay between the germline ends. The germline gives CDR1 DFQATT, CDR2 SNEGSKA (reference sequence). The CDR3 contains 15 residues. The CDR3 region is CSARAGSGLNNEQFF. The CDR3 DNA is TGCAGTGCTCGAGCCGGGTCAGGTTTGAACAATGAGCAGTTCTTC.

The chain is built from TRBV7-8 and TRBJ1-1, with D uncertain. Trimming left V 5 bases short and J 3 bases short, with 19 bases between. Per germline, CDR1 SGHVS and CDR2 FQNEAQ. This CDR3 has 16 amino acids. The CDR3 is CASSVEWLTEDTEAFF. The DNA for the CDR3 is TGTGCCAGCAGCGTGGAGTGGCTTACAGAAGACACTGAAGCTTTCTTT.

This clonotype came up a few times. This chain connects TRBV12-3 or TRBV12-4 to TRBJ1-6; 11 bases align to TRBD1. V was clipped by 7 bases and J by 8 bases; unmatched bases: 10. This CDR3 is 16 amino acids long. This CDR3 is CASMVGTGGYYSPLHF. The CDR3 DNA reads TGTGCCAGCATGGTCGGGACAGGGGGTTATTATTCACCCCTCCACTTT.

This chain uses TRBV4-2 with TRBJ2-1; maybe TRBD2 (6 bases). Germline V gene data show CDR1 as LGHNA and CDR2 as YNFKEQ. The germline V and J ends were trimmed by 4 bases and 9 bases, with 19 bases remaining between them. The CDR3 contains 15 residues. In DNA form, the CDR3 reads TGTGCCAGCAGCCCTCCCTCGACCGGGACTGGTGAGCAGTTCTTC. As protein: CASSPPSTGTGEQFF.

This clonotype has a count of ten or more. This rearrangement joins TRBV10-3 to TRBJ1-2; D not resolved. Between the trimmed V and J ends, which lost 0 bases and 5 bases, there was a span of 13 bases. Germline V gene data show CDR1 as ENHRY and CDR2 as SYGVKD. The CDR3 is 15 residues long. DNA for the CDR3: TGTGCCATCAGTGAGTCGAGGTCTCCTTCTTATGGCTACACCTTC. Amino acids: CAISESRSPSYGYTF.

The chain has TRBV5-1 and TRBJ2-7; tentatively, D is TRBD2 (5 bases). This CDR3 spans 14 amino acids. Germline-derived CDR1 and CDR2 are SGHRS and YFSETQ. V lost 0 bases to trimming and J lost 7 bases, with 14 bases between them. The CDR3 nucleotides read TGCGCCAGCAGCTTGGACGTAGGACGGGGAGAGCAGTACTTC. This translates into CASSLDVGRGEQYF. Complete variable domain (other parts from reference TRBV5-1 and TRBJ2-7): KAGVTQTPRYLIKTRGQQVTLSCSPISGHRSVSWYQQTPGQGLQFLFEYFSETQRNKGNFPGRFSGRQFSNSRSEMNVSTLELGDSALYLCASSLDVGRGEQYFGPGTRLTVT.

The chain combines TRBV29-1 with TRBJ2-2; 8 bases match TRBD1. Trimming took 3 bases from V and 5 from J; bases not matched to a gene: 5. Germline loops: CDR1 SQVTM, CDR2 ANQGSEA. This CDR3 is 14 amino acids long. CDR3 loop: CSVETGVRTGELFF. In DNA, the CDR3 is TGCAGCGTTGAGACAGGGGTGAGAACCGGGGAGCTGTTTTTT.

Many counts were recorded for this clonotype. The chain links TRBV6-2 or TRBV6-3 to TRBJ1-1, with D hard to call. Germline V gives CDR1 MNHEY, CDR2 SVGEGT. Trimming took off 8 bases at V and 6 bases at J, with 16 bases between the two ends. The CDR3 length is 13 residues. The CDR3 here is CASGRDNNAEAFF. The CDR3 nucleotides are TGTGCCAGCGGACGAGATAATAATGCTGAAGCTTTCTTT.

This rearrangement joins TRBV10-3 to TRBJ1-5, with 7 bases fitting TRBD1. Trimming took 5 bases from V and 5 from J; bases not matched to a gene: 9. Germline CDR1 ENHRY, CDR2 SYGVKD. This CDR3 has 15 amino acids. The DNA for the CDR3 is TGTGCCATCAGTCTGAGACAGGGCGGAGATCAGCCCCAGCATTTT. It encodes CAISLRQGGDQPQHF.

The rearrangement uses TRBV10-3 and TRBJ2-7, with D uncertain. This CDR3 region has 12 residues. Germline V gives CDR1 ENHRY, CDR2 SYGVKD. V lost 8 bases to trimming and J lost 0 bases, with 8 bases between them. Here the CDR3 reads CAISEASYEQYF. In nucleotides, the CDR3 is TGTGCCATCTCCGAAGCCTCCTACGAGCAGTACTTC.

The sample holds a few counts of this clonotype. V is TRBV4-1 and J is TRBJ2-7, with TRBD1 identical over 9 bases. The CDR3 is made up of 15 amino acids. Unmatched junction bases numbered 5, after V lost 3 bases and J lost 2 bases. CDR1 is MGHRA and CDR2 is YSYEKL in the germline V gene. CDR3 protein: CASSHPGTGTYEQYF. As DNA, the CDR3 is TGCGCCAGCAGCCATCCCGGGACAGGGACCTACGAGCAGTACTTC.